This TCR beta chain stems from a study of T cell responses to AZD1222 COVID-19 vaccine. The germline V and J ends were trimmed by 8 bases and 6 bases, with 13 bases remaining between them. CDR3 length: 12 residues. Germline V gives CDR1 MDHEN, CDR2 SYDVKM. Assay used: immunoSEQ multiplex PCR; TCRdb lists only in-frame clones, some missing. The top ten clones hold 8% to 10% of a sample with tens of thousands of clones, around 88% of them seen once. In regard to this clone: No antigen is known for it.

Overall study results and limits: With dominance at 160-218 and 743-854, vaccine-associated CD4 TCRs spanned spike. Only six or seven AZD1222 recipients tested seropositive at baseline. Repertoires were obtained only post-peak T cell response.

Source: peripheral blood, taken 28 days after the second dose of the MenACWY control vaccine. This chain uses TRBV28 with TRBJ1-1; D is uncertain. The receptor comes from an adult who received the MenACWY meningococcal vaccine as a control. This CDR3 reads CASLALKSEAFF. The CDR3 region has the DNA TGTGCCAGCCTCGCACTCAAGTCTGAAGCTTTCTTT.